This record covers a single TCR beta chain. This sample was included in a study of cytomegalovirus exposure and HLA in healthy donors. Germline assignment: CDR1 SGHTA and CDR2 FQGNSA. CDR3 size: 12 residues. V lost 8 bases to trimming and J lost 4 bases, with 10 bases between them. Primers: 60 Vbeta forward and 13 Jbeta reverse. TCRdb's table, derived via immunoSEQ multiplex PCR, lists solely in-frame clones and lacks some. The data show around 150,000 clones, about three quarters seen once. This chain connects TRBV7-2 to TRBJ2-3, with D tentatively TRBD2 (6 bases). The sequence was collected from a man between 18 and 35 years old in good health and CMV-seronegative. Sequenced sample: PBMCs. CDR3 loop: CASSGEADTQYF. The CDR3 coding sequence is TGTGCCAGCTCCGGGGAGGCAGATACGCAGTATTTT.